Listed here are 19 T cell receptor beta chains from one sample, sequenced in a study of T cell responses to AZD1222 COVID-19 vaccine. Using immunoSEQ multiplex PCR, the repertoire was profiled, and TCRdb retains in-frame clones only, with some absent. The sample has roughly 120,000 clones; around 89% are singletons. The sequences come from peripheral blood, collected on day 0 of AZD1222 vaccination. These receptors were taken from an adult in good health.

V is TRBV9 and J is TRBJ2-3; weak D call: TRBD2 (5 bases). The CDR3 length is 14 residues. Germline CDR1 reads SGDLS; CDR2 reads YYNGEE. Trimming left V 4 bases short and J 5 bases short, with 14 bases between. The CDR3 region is CASSLTPGLDTQYF. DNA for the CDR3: TGTGCCAGCAGCTTAACCCCCGGACTAGATACGCAGTATTTT.

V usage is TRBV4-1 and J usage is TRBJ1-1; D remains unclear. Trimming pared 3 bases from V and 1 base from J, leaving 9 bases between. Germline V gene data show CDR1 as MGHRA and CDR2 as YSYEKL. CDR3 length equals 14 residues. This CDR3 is CASSHLTANTEAFF. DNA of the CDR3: TGCGCCAGCAGCCACCTCACCGCGAACACTGAAGCTTTCTTT.

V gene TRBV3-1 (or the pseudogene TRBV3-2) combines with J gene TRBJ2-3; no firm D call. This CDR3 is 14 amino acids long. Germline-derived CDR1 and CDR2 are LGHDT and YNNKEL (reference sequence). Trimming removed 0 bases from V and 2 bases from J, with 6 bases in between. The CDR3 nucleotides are TGTGCCAGCAGCCAAGAAGCCAACACAGATACGCAGTATTTT. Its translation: CASSQEANTDTQYF.

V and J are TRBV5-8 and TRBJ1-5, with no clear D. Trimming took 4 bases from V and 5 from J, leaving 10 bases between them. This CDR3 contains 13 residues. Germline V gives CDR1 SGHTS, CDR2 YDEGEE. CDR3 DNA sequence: TGTGCCAGCAGCATCTCTTGGGATCAGCCCCAGCATTTT. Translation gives CASSISWDQPQHF.

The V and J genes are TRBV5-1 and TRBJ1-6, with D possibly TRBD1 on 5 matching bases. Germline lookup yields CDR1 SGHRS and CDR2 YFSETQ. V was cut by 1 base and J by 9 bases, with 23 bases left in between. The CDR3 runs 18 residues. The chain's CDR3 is CASSLTSTGGSALSPLHF. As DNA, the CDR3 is TGCGCCAGCAGCTTGACCTCAACCGGGGGGAGCGCGCTTTCACCCCTCCACTTT. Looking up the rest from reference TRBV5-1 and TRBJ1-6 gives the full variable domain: KAGVTQTPRYLIKTRGQQVTLSCSPISGHRSVSWYQQTPGQGLQFLFEYFSETQRNKGNFPGRFSGRQFSNSRSEMNVSTLELGDSALYLCASSLTSTGGSALSPLHFGNGTRLTVT.

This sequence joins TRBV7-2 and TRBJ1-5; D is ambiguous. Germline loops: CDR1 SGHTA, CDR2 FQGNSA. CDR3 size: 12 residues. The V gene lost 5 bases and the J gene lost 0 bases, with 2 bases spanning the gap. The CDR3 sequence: CASSDSNQPQHF. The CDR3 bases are TGTGCCAGCAGCGATAGCAATCAGCCCCAGCATTTT.

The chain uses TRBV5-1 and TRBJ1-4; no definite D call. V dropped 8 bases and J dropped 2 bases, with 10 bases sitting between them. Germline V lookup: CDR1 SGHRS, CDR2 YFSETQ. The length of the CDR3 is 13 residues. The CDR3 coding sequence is TGCGCCAGTTCGGATTACACTAATGAAAAACTGTTTTTT. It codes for CASSDYTNEKLFF.

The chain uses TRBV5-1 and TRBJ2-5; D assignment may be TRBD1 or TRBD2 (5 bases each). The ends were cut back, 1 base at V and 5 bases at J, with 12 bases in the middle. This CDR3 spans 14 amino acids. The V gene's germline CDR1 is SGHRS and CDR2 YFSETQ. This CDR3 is CASSLSGSEETQYF. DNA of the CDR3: TGCGCCAGCAGCTTGTCAGGGAGTGAGGAGACCCAGTACTTC.

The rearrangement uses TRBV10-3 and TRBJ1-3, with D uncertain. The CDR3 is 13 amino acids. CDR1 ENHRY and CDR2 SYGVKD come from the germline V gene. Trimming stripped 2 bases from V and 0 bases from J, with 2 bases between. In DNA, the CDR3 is TGTGCCATCAGTGAGGGCTCTGGAAACACCATATATTTT. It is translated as CAISEGSGNTIYF.

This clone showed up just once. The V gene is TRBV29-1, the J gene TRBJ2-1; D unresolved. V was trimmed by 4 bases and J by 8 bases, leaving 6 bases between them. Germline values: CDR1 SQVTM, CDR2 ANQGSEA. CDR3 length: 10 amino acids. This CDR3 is CSVAVDEQFF. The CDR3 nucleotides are TGCAGCGTTGCCGTGGATGAGCAGTTCTTC.

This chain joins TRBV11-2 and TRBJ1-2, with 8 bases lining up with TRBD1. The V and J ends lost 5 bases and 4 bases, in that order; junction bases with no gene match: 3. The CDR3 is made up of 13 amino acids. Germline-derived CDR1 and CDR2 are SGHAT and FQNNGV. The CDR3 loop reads CASSLGQGYGYTF. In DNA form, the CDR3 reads TGTGCCAGCAGCCTCGGACAGGGCTATGGCTACACCTTC.

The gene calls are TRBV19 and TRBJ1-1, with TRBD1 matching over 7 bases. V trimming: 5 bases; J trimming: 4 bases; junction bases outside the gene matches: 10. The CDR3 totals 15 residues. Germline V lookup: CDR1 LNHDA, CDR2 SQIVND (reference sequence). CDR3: CASSFYRGEGTEAFF. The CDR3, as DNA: TGTGCCAGTAGTTTCTACAGGGGAGAGGGCACTGAAGCTTTCTTT. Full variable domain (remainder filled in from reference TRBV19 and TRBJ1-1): DGGITQSPKYLFRKEGQNVTLSCEQNLNHDAMYWYRQDPGQGLRLIYYSQIVNDFQKGDIAEGYSVSREKKESFPLTVTSAQKNPTAFYLCASSFYRGEGTEAFFGQGTRLTVV.

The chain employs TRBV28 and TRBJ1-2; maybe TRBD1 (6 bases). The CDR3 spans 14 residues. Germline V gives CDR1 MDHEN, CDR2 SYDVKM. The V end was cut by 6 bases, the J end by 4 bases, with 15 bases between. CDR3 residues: CASRGGGRAYGYTF. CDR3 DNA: TGTGCCAGCAGGGGCGGGGGCCGGGCCTATGGCTACACCTTC.

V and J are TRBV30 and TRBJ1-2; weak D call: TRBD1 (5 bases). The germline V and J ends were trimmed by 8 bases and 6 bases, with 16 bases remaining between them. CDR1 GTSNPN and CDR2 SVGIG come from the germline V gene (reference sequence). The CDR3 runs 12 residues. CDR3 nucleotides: TGTGCCAGTCGAGGGCAGGGTGATGGCTACACCTTC. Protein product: CASRGQGDGYTF. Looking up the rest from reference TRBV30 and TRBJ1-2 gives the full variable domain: SQTIHQWPATLVQPVGSPLSLECTVEGTSNPNLYWYRQAAGRGLQLLFYSVGIGQISSEVPQNLSASRPQDRQFILSSKKLLLSDSGFYLCASRGQGDGYTFGSGTRLTVV.

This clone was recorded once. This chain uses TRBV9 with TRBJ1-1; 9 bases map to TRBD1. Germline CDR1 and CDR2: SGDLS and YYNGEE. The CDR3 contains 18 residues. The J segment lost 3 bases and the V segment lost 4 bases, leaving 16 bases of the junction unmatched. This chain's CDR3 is CASSPLGTGSLLDTEAFF. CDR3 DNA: TGTGCCAGCAGCCCCTTAGGGACAGGGAGTCTTTTGGACACTGAAGCTTTCTTT.

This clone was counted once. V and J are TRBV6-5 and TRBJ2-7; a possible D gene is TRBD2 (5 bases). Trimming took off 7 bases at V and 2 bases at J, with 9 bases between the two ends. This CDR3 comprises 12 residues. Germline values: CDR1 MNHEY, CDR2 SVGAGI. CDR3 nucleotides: TGTGCCAGCAAGACCGGGGCCTACGAGCAGTACTTC. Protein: CASKTGAYEQYF.

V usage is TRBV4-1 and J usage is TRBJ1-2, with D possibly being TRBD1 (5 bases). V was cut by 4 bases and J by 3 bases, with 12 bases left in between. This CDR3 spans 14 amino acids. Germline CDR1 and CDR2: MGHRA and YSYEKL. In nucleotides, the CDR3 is TGCGCCAGCAGCCCGACGGGGCCTTACTATGGCTACACCTTC. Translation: CASSPTGPYYGYTF.

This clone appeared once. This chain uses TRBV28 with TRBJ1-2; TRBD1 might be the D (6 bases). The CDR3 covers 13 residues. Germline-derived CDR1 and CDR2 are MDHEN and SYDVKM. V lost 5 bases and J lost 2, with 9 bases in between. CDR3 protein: CASSHQGNYGYTF. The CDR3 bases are TGTGCCAGCAGTCATCAGGGGAACTATGGCTACACCTTC.

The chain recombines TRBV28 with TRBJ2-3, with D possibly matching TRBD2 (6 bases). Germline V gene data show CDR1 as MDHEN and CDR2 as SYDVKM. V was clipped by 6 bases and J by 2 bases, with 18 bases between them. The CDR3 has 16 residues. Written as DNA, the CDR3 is TGTGCCAGCAGAACAGCCGGCGGGACTTCCACAGATACGCAGTATTTT. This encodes CASRTAGGTSTDTQYF.